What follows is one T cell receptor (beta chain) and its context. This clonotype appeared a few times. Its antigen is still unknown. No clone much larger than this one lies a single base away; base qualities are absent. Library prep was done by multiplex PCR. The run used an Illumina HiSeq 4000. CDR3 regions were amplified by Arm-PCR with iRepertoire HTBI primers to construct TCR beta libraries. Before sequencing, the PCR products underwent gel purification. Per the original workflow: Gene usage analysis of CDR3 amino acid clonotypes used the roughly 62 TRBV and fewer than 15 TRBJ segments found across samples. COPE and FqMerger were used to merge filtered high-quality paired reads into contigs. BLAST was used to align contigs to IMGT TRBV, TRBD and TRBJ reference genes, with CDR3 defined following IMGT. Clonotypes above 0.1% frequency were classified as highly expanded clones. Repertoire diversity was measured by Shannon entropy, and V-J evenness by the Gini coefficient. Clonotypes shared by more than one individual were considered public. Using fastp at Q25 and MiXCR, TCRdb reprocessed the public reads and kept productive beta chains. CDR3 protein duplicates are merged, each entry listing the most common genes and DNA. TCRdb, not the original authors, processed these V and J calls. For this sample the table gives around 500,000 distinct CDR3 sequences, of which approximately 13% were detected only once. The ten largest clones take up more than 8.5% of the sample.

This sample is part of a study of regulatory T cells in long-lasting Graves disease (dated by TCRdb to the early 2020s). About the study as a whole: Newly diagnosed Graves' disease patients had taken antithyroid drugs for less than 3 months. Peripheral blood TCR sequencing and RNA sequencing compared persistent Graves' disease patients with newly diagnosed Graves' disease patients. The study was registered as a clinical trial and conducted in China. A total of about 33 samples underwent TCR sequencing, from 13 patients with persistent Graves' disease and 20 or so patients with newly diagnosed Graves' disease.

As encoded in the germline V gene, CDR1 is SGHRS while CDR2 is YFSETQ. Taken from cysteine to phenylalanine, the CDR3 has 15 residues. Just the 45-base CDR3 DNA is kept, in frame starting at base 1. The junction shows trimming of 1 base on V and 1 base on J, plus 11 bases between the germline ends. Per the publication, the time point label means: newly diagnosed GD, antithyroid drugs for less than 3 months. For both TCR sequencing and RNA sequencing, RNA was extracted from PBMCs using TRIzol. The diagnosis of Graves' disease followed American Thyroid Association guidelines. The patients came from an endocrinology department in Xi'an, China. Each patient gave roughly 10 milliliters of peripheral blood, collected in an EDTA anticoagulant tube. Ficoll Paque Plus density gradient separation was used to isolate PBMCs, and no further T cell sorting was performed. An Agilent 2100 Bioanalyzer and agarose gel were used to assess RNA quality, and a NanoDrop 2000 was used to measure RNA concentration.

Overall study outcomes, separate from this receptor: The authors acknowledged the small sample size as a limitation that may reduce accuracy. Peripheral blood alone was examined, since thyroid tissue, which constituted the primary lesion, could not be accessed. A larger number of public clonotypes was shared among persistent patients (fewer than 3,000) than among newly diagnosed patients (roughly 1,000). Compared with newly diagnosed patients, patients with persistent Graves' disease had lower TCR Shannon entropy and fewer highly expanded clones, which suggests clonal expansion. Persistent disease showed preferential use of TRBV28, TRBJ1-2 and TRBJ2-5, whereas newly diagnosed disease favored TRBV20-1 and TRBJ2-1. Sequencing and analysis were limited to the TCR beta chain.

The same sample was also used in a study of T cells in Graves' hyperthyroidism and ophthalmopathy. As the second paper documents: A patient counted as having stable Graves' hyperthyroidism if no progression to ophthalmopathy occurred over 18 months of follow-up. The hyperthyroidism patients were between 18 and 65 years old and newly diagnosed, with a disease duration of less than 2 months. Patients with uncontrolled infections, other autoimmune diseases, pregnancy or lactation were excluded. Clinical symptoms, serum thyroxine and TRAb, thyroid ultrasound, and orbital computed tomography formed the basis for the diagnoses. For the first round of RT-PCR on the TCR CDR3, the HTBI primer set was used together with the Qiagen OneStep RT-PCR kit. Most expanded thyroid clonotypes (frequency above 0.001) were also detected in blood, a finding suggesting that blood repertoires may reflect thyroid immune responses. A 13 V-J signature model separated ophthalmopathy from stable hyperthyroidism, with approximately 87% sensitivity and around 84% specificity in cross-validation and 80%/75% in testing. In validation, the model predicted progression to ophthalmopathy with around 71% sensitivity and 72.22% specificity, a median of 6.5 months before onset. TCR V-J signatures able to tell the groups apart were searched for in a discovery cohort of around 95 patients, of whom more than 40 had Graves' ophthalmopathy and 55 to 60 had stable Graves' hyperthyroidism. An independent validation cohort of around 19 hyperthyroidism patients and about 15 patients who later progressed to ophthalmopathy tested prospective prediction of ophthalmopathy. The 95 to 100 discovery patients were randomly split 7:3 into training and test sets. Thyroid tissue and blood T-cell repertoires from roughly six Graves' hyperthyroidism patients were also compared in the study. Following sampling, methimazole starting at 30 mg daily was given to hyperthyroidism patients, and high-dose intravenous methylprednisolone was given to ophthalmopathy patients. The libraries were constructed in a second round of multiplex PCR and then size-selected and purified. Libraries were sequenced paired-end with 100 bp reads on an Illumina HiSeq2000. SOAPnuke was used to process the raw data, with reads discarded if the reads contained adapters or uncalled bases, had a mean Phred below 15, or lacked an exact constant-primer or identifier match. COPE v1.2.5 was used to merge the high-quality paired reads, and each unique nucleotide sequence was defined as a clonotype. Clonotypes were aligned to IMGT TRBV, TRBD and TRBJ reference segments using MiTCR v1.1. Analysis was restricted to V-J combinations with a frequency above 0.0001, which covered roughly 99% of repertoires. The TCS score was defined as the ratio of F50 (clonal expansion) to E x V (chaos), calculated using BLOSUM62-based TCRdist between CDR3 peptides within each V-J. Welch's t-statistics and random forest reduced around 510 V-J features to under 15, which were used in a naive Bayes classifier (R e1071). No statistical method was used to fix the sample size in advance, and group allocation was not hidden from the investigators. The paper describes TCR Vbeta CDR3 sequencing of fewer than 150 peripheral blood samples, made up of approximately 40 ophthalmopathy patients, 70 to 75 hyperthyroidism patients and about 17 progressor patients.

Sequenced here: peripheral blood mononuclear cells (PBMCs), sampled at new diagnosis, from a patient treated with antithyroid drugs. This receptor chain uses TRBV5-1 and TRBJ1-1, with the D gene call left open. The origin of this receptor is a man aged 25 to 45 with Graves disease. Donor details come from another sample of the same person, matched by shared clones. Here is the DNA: TGCGCCAGCAGCTTGCATTTCTCCAGGAACACTGAAGCTTTCTTT. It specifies CASSLHFSRNTEAFF.